This is a list of T cell receptor beta chains from one sample in a study of T cells in localized non-small cell lung cancer. The data were produced by immunoSEQ multiplex PCR, yet TCRdb's version contains in-frame clones alone and is incomplete. In the table there are some 25,000 clones, more than 85% of which are singletons. The sample in question was peripheral blood, obtained before any cancer treatment. The receptors were gathered from a man aged 40 to 69 with stage III squamous cell lung carcinoma. Each CDR3 is given with its conserved first and last residue. The order of the fields is clone size, D gene, J gene, V gene, CDR3 protein, CDR3 DNA. A D gene is named only where the DNA matches it firmly. A clone size is listed for some rows: how often the clone was seen (once, few, many), or a class if it is expanded.

.	.	TRBJ2-7	TRBV6-5	CASSWGPRGEQYF	TGTGCCAGCAGTTGGGGACCACGGGGGGAGCAGTACTTC
once	TRBD2	TRBJ2-7	TRBV5-4	CASSLGGLAGTEQYF	TGTGCCAGCAGCTTGGGGGGACTAGCGGGGACCGAGCAGTACTTC
.	TRBD1	TRBJ2-7	TRBV28	CASSSGQGAYEQYF	TGTGCCAGCAGTTCGGGACAGGGAGCCTACGAGCAGTACTTC
.	TRBD2	TRBJ2-1	TRBV27	CASSPPGLAGVSEQFF	TGTGCCAGCAGCCCGCCGGGACTAGCGGGAGTGAGTGAGCAGTTCTTC
.	TRBD1	TRBJ1-5	TRBV4-1	CASSQETGNYQPQHF	TGCGCCAGCAGCCAAGAGACAGGGAACTATCAGCCCCAGCATTTT
.	.	TRBJ2-5	TRBV7-2	CASSLVRSVWETQYF	TGTGCCAGCAGCTTAGTTCGGAGTGTTTGGGAGACCCAGTACTTC
.	.	TRBJ1-2	TRBV19	CASKPGPLRGYTF	TGTGCCAGTAAGCCGGGCCCCCTGAGGGGCTACACCTTC
.	TRBD1	TRBJ1-2	TRBV27	CAGGDRASGYTF	TGTGCCGGGGGGGACAGGGCCTCTGGCTACACCTTC
.	TRBD1	TRBJ1-2	TRBV5-4	CASSQQGISDYGYTF	TGTGCCAGCAGCCAACAGGGGATAAGCGACTATGGCTACACCTTC
.	.	TRBJ2-7	TRBV28	CASSFTSKGDEQYF	TGTGCCAGCAGTTTCACTAGTAAAGGGGACGAGCAGTACTTC
.	.	TRBJ2-7	TRBV7-3	CASSPPRGTFYYEQYF	TGTGCCAGCAGCCCCCCCCGGGGGACATTTTACTACGAGCAGTACTTC
.	TRBD1	TRBJ1-4	TRBV28	CASSLWGQGAEKLFF	TGTGCCAGCAGTTTATGGGGACAGGGAGCTGAAAAACTGTTTTTT
once	.	TRBJ2-7	TRBV6-5	CASSQGGSYEQYF	TGTGCCAGCAGTCAGGGGGGAAGCTACGAGCAGTACTTC
.	.	TRBJ1-6	TRBV7-6	CASSPRQGNNSPLHF	TGTGCCAGCAGCCCACGGCAGGGGAATAATTCACCCCTCCACTTT